This TCR beta chain comes out of a study of Ad26.COV2.S vaccination and SARS-CoV-2 variants (dated by TCRdb to the early 2020s). Turning to the overall study: Sequencing of the TCRbeta repertoire served to evaluate the specificity and breadth of SARS-CoV-2-reactive T cell receptors following Ad26.COV2.S vaccination. The TCR-sequenced set comprised approximately 32 samples: some 19 Ad26.COV2.S vaccine recipients, 5 placebo recipients and 8 SARS-CoV-2 convalescent individuals. The investigation overall reported the following: It was noted by the authors that total T cell responses may have been underestimated by the TCR breadth and depth analyses. Spike-specific TCR breadth was higher in Ad26.COV2.S recipients than in placebo recipients (P = 0.0014). Vaccine and placebo recipients had comparable non-spike TCR breadth, which fits with the vaccine containing only spike. Substantial breadth of spike-specific CD8+ and CD4+ T cell responses was reported after vaccination.

This clone was observed a single time. The clone's antigen remains unknown. No per-base quality is available; no much larger clone lies one base away. The sample's time point, from its label and the paper: individuals recovered from natural SARS-CoV-2 infection. The immunoSEQ Assay was used to sequence TCRbeta CDR3 regions. After extraction, genomic DNA underwent amplification by bias-controlled multiplex PCR, followed by high-throughput sequencing. The paper's data handling went like this. Collapsing and filtering of sequences were performed to quantify the absolute abundance of each unique TCRbeta CDR3 region. Usable DNA was measured by amplifying reference genes present in all nucleated cells, and TCRbeta template counts were normalized to that usable DNA to estimate T cell fraction. Repertoire TCRs were annotated as SARS-CoV-2-specific by exact matching of V gene, CDR3 amino acid sequence and J gene to a known reactive TCR set. The reference SARS-CoV-2 TCR set came from MIRA and was filtered for enrichment in COVID-19-positive ImmuneCODE repertoires, removing public or cross-reactive TCRs. Using the MIRA antigens, annotated TCRs were further analysed by specific ORF or by position within an ORF. Breadth was defined as the number of annotated unique rearrangements divided by the total number of unique productive rearrangements, and depth was defined as the summed frequency of the annotated unique rearrangements. Two-sided Wilcoxon rank-sum tests were applied when comparing TCR breadth between groups. TCRdb's version of the immuneACCESS table is confined to in-frame rearrangements and falls short of the full clone set. An unresolved V gene accounts for under half of the shortfall where checked; the remainder is of unknown origin. The V and J calls and clone size were taken over from that table, and D and trimming were inferred from the DNA. The sample table shows approximately 400,000 clones, and 92% are seen once. The ten top clones hold roughly 3.9% of the sample.

Including the terminal cysteine and phenylalanine, the CDR3 comprises 19 residues. Only the CDR3 portion is preserved as DNA: 57 bases, with reading frame beginning at the first base. V drops 3 bases and J drops 5 bases, leaving 29 bases in between. The germline V gene gives CDR1 as SGDLS and CDR2 as YYNGEE. The receptor was derived from a human donor who had recovered from COVID-19. The sequence links TRBV9 to TRBJ2-5; a weak D assignment points to TRBD1 (5 bases agree). This specimen was peripheral blood, taken after recovery from COVID-19. The nucleotides read TGTGCCAGCAGCGGAAGAGGCCCAGGGAAGGGAAAGGTGGTGGAGACCCAGTACTTC. Its product reads: CASSGRGPGKGKVVETQYF.